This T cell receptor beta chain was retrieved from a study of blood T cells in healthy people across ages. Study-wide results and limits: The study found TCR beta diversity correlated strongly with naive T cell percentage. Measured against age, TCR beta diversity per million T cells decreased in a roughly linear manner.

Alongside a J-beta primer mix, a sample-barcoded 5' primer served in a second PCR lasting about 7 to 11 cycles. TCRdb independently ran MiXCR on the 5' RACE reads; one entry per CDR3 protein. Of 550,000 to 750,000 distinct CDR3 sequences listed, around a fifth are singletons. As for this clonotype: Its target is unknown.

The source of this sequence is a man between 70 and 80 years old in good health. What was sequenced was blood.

The CDR3 DNA reads as TGTGCCAGCAGCTTAACCAGATCCGAGCAGTACTTC. It encodes CASSLTRSEQYF. The rearrangement links TRBV7-9 to TRBJ2-7; D is uncertain. Trimming took 2 bases from V and 6 from J, leaving 8 bases between them. Germline assignment: CDR1 SEHNR and CDR2 FQNEAQ (reference sequence). This CDR3 spans 12 amino acids. Combining the CDR3 with reference TRBV7-9 and TRBJ2-7 gives the whole variable domain DTGVSQNPRHKITKRGQNVTFRCDPISEHNRLYWYRQTLGQGPEFLTYFQNEAQLEKSRLLSDRFSAERPKGSFSTLEIQRTEQGDSAMYLCASSLTRSEQYFGPGTRLTVT.